Listed here are 16 T cell receptor beta chains from one sample, sequenced in a study of graft-versus-host responses after intestinal transplantation (dated by TCRdb to 2020 to 2023). The intended sense of this specimen's time point label: cells obtained before transplantation from donor or recipient. The antigens these receptors bind are not known. Preparation of the library involved the immunoSEQ multiplex PCR assay. TCRdb provides this immuneACCESS table in a form limited to in-frame rearrangements. Some clones are lacking; in checked studies, under half of them reflect an unresolved V gene, and why the rest are absent is not known. This sample gives 73,000 or so clones in total; almost 90% of them show up just once. The top ten clones comprise 3.5% to 5% of the sample. Sequencing was performed on unstimulated CD8+ T cells sorted from spleen or lymph node cells, taken before transplant. Every receptor here comes from a human donor who was the organ donor for an intestinal transplant.

This chain joins TRBV28 and TRBJ1-1, with TRBD1 matching 7 bases. The V segment lost 6 bases and the J segment 5 bases; nucleotides outside the gene matches: 6. CDR1 is MDHEN, CDR2 SYDVKM, per germline. This CDR3 has 13 amino acids. CDR3 nucleotide sequence: TGTGCCAGCAGGTTAGGGGGCGGTACTGAAGCTTTCTTT. As protein: CASRLGGGTEAFF.

The CDR3 reads CASSADSDSGANVLTF. DNA of the CDR3: TGTGCCAGCAGTGCCGACAGTGACTCTGGGGCCAACGTCCTGACTTTC. The gene calls are TRBV6-4 and TRBJ2-6; D is perhaps TRBD1 (5 bases). The CDR3 loop spans 16 amino acids. CDR1 MRHNA and CDR2 SNTAGT come from the germline V gene. Deletions cut 4 bases from V and 0 bases from J, with 10 bases between.

V and J are TRBV2 and TRBJ2-7, with TRBD1 identical over 10 bases. The CDR3 runs 15 residues. Germline CDR1 is SNHLY and CDR2 is FYNNEI. Trimming removed 8 bases from V and 4 bases from J; junction bases left unmatched: 11. DNA for the CDR3: TGTGCCAGCCTACAAGAGGGACAGGGGAGGTACGAGCAGTACGTC. It is translated as CASLQEGQGRYEQYV.

The genes are TRBV6-1 and TRBJ1-1, with 7 bases that match TRBD1. There are 16 residues in the CDR3. Trimming at V came to 1 base and at J to 2 bases, leaving 7 bases not matched to a gene. Germline CDR1 MNHNS, CDR2 SASEGT. For the CDR3, the DNA is TGTGCCAGCAGTGAAGATTGGACAGGAACAAACACTGAAGCTTTCTTT. Translating gives CASSEDWTGTNTEAFF.

V usage is TRBV5-4 and J usage is TRBJ1-1; perhaps TRBD1 as D (5 bases). The germline gives CDR1 SGHNT, CDR2 YYREEE (reference sequence). V lost 5 bases and J lost 3, with 8 bases in between. The CDR3 totals 12 residues. The CDR3 reads CASSDSYTEAFF. CDR3 bases: TGTGCCAGCAGTGACAGTTACACTGAAGCTTTCTTT.

The gene calls are TRBV4-2 and TRBJ1-1; D call uncertain. CDR1 and CDR2 from the germline V gene are LGHNA and YNFKEQ. The V end was cut by 4 bases, the J end by 5 bases, with 11 bases between. This CDR3 has 13 residues. The CDR3, as DNA: TGTGCCAGCAGCCTGTTGGTCGGTACTGAAGCTTTCTTT. Translated: CASSLLVGTEAFF.

This chain connects TRBV4-3 to TRBJ2-2; 11 bases line up with TRBD2. The J segment lost 2 bases and the V segment lost 1 base, leaving 6 bases of the junction unmatched. CDR3 length: 18 residues. Germline CDR1 and CDR2: LGHNA and YSLEER. CDR3 coding DNA: TGCGCCAGCAGCCAAGCCCTAGCGGGGGGACTCAACACCGGGGAGCTGTTTTTT. Protein product: CASSQALAGGLNTGELFF.

This sequence joins TRBV29-1 and TRBJ2-5; D perhaps matches TRBD2 (5 bases). CDR1 SQVTM and CDR2 ANQGSEA come from the germline V gene. V dropped 6 bases and J dropped 5 bases, with 10 bases sitting between them. This CDR3 is built from 11 residues. CDR3 in amino acids: CSVRGSETQYF. The CDR3 nucleotides are TGCAGCGTGCGAGGGTCCGAGACCCAGTACTTC.

V and J are TRBV4-3 and TRBJ2-5; a possible D gene is TRBD2 (5 bases). Between the trimmed V and J ends, which lost 1 base and 1 base, there was a span of 10 bases. Per the germline V gene, CDR1 is LGHNA and CDR2 is YSLEER. CDR3 length equals 15 residues. The chain's CDR3 is CASSQVRSGQETQYF. CDR3 in DNA: TGCGCCAGCAGCCAAGTCAGGAGCGGCCAAGAGACCCAGTACTTC.

The chain uses TRBV5-6 and TRBJ2-3; D might be TRBD2 (6 bases). Germline values: CDR1 SGHDT, CDR2 YYEEEE. The V and J ends lost 4 bases and 3 bases respectively, with 6 bases between them. The CDR3 is 12 residues long. CDR3 DNA: TGTGCCAGCAGCGCGGGGACAGATACGCAGTATTTT. Amino acid sequence: CASSAGTDTQYF.

This clone was observed once. This rearrangement joins TRBV30 to TRBJ1-1; possible D gene TRBD1, 5 bases. Germline V gene data show CDR1 as GTSNPN and CDR2 as SVGIG (reference sequence). The V gene lost 1 base and the J gene lost 1 base, with 13 bases spanning the gap. This CDR3 spans 15 amino acids. CDR3 residues: CAWSAANQGNTEAFF. The CDR3 DNA follows: TGTGCCTGGAGTGCAGCAAATCAGGGGAACACTGAAGCTTTCTTT.

V is TRBV5-1 and J is TRBJ1-3; D might be TRBD1 (5 bases). Deletions cut 5 bases from V and 1 base from J, with 13 bases between. There are 15 residues in the CDR3. CDR1 SGHRS and CDR2 YFSETQ come from the germline V gene. The CDR3 sequence is CASRPDSISGNTIYF. In nucleotides, the CDR3 is TGCGCCAGCAGACCTGACAGTATTTCTGGAAACACCATATATTTT.

The V gene is TRBV5-5, the J gene TRBJ2-7, with 9 bases lining up with TRBD2. The junction had 1 base not matched to a gene; V was cut back by 0 bases and J by 3 bases. The germline V gene has CDR1 SGHKS and CDR2 YYEKEE (reference sequence). There are 14 residues in the CDR3. The DNA of the CDR3 is TGTGCCAGCAGCTTGGGGACTAGCGTCTACGAGCAGTACGTC. It is translated as CASSLGTSVYEQYV.

The chain joins TRBV6-7 to TRBJ2-6; tentatively, D is TRBD1 (5 bases). TRBV6-7 is treated as an ORF (open reading frame) with a function not yet certain. V lost 4 bases and J lost 2, with 12 bases in between. The CDR3 totals 16 residues. The CDR3 DNA is TGTGCCAGCAGTTTTCAGACAGCTCCTGGGGCCAACGTCCTGACTTTC. Translating gives CASSFQTAPGANVLTF.

The chain is built from TRBV5-6 and TRBJ2-3, with 9 nucleotides matching TRBD2. After removal of 3 bases from V and 3 bases from J, the junction contained 5 bases not matched to a gene. Germline V gene sequence: CDR1 SGHDT, CDR2 YYEEEE. The CDR3 loop spans 15 amino acids. The CDR3 protein is CASSYLAGMTDTQYF. CDR3 DNA: TGTGCCAGCAGCTATCTAGCGGGGATGACAGATACGCAGTATTTT.

Here the CDR3 reads CASSLDSPTGELFF. CDR3 coding DNA: TGTGCCAGCAGTTTGGACAGTCCCACCGGGGAGCTGTTTTTT. The gene calls are TRBV28 and TRBJ2-2, with D possibly matching TRBD1 (6 bases). This CDR3 contains 14 residues. V shed 3 bases and J shed 4 bases, with 9 bases lying between them. Germline CDR1 is MDHEN and CDR2 is SYDVKM.